The clone carrying this TCR beta chain was picked up a small number of times. Per the original methods: Estimates of nucleated cell counts were drawn from the amplification of reference gene primers. TCRdb's table, derived via immunoSEQ multiplex PCR, lists solely in-frame clones and lacks some. V, J and clone size are those of that table, while D and trimming were read from the DNA. The data hold roughly 40,000 clones, with 86% observed a single time. V gave up 4 bases and J gave up 6 bases, with 20 bases separating them. The germline V gene has CDR1 SGDLS and CDR2 YYNGEE. This CDR3 is built from 16 residues. The source of the sample is a study of blood T cell repertoires in COVID-19. Overall study: There were acute and convalescent COVID-19 samples, and they came from the United States, Italy and Spain.

This chain connects TRBV9 to TRBJ2-1, with a possible D match to TRBD2 (5 bases). Input material: peripheral blood. The receptor's source is a man aged 50-60 years in a cohort sampled during active COVID-19. The DNA of the CDR3 is TGTGCCAGCAGCCCAGAAGGACTTCCCCCGTCCAATGAGCAGTTCTTC. Its protein is CASSPEGLPPSNEQFF.